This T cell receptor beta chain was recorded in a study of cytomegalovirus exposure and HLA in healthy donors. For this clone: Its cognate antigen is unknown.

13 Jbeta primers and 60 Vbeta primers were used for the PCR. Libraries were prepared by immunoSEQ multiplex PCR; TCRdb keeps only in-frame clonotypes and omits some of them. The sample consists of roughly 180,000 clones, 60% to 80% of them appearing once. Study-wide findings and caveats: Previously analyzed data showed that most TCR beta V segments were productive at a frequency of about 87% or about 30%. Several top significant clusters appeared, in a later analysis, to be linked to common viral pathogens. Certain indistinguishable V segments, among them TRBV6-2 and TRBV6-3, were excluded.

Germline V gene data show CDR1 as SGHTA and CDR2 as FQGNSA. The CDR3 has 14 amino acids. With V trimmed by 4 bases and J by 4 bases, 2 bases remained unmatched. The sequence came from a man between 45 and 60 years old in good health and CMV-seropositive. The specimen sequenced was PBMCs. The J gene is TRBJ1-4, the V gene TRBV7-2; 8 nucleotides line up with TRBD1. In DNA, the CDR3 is TGTGCCAGCAGCTGGACAGGGAATAATGAAAAACTGTTTTTT. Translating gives CASSWTGNNEKLFF.